This paragraph covers one T cell receptor beta chain sequence. Its target is not known. This sample was included in a study of STAT3 mutations in large granular lymphocyte leukemia. Across the study: Among longitudinally sequenced T-LGLL patients, roughly half had canonical activating STAT3 mutations detected. More than half of T-LGLL patients received immunosuppressive therapy.

Findings of the study overall: In T-cell large granular lymphocyte leukemia, about half of patients showed multiple immunodominant subclonotypes. After therapy, about 35% of the 18 patients switched clonotypes, all new clones STAT3 wild type. Differing intervals and regimens complicate linking therapy response to clone burden.

Sequenced by immunoSEQ multiplex PCR; TCRdb stores in-frame clones only, minus some. The profile shows approximately 20,000 clones, approximately 90% of them singletons. The germline CDR1 and CDR2 sequences are SEHNR and FQNEAQ (reference sequence). The length of the CDR3 is 16 residues. Trimming took off 0 bases at V and 5 bases at J, with 16 bases between the two ends. The chain employs TRBV7-9 and TRBJ2-5; tentatively, D is TRBD1 (6 bases). The sequenced sample consisted of peripheral blood mononuclear cells. The TCR originated in a man between 60 and 75 years old with T-cell large granular lymphocyte leukemia. Some clones in this sample may be carry-over from other donors' samples. CDR3 loop: CASSLAQAGDFETQYF. The CDR3 DNA reads as TGTGCCAGCAGCTTAGCACAGGCAGGGGATTTTGAGACCCAGTACTTC.